This entry lists 7 T cell receptor beta chains sequenced from one sample in a study of T cell responses to AZD1222 COVID-19 vaccine. Only in-frame clones appear in the TCRdb table, and some are missing; sequencing was by immunoSEQ multiplex PCR. Among some 110,000 clones listed, approximately 92% were seen once. The starting material was peripheral blood, obtained 28 days after the second AZD1222 dose. The receptor set was obtained from an adult who received the AZD1222 COVID-19 vaccine.

The chain is built from TRBV6-2 or TRBV6-3 and TRBJ2-3; D ambiguous. The germline V gene encodes CDR1 MNHEY and CDR2 SVGEGT. This CDR3 is built from 16 residues. Trimming took 0 bases from V and 2 from J, leaving 12 bases between them. This CDR3 reads CASSYSGRSHTDTQYF. CDR3 in DNA: TGTGCCAGCAGTTACTCGGGCAGAAGCCACACAGATACGCAGTATTTT.

This clone showed up just once. The CDR3 bases are TGTGCCAGCAGCTTGAGCGGGAGAAGTGCCGGGGAGCTGTTTTTT. It codes for CASSLSGRSAGELFF. V usage is TRBV11-3 and J usage is TRBJ2-2, with 8 bases lining up with TRBD2. The CDR3 runs 15 residues. V lost 3 bases, J lost 6 bases, and 6 bases stayed unmatched. CDR1 is SGHNT and CDR2 is YENEEA in the germline V gene.

This chain uses TRBV5-6 with TRBJ2-3, with D uncertain. Germline CDR1 and CDR2: SGHDT and YYEEEE. Trimming removed 9 bases from V and 2 bases from J, with 19 bases in between. The CDR3 sequence is 15 residues long. As DNA, the CDR3 is TGTGCCACCGTCCCTCTGTCGCAGGACACAGATACGCAGTATTTT. This translates into CATVPLSQDTDTQYF.

The chain recombines TRBV29-1 with TRBJ2-7; 8 bases match TRBD2. The J segment lost 6 bases and the V segment lost 8 bases, leaving 15 bases of the junction unmatched. The CDR3 has 14 residues. CDR1 is SQVTM, CDR2 ANQGSEA, per germline. CDR3 residues: CSSNPRTSSFEQYF. CDR3 bases: TGCAGCTCCAACCCACGGACTAGCAGTTTCGAGCAGTACTTC.

The rearrangement uses TRBV7-3 and TRBJ2-1; a weak D match, TRBD1 (6 bases). The CDR3 runs 12 residues. Trimming took off 5 bases at V and 10 bases at J, with 12 bases between the two ends. Germline loops: CDR1 SGHTA, CDR2 FQGTGA. CDR3 loop: CASSPGQLEQFF. DNA of the CDR3: TGTGCCAGCAGCCCCGGACAGTTAGAGCAGTTCTTC.

This clone was detected only once. The chain recombines TRBV19 with TRBJ1-5; TRBD1 aligns across 8 bases. Trimming took 7 bases from V and 4 from J; bases not matched to a gene: 3. Germline-derived CDR1 and CDR2 are LNHDA and SQIVND (reference sequence). The CDR3 has 13 amino acids. The chain's CDR3 is CASTRQGNQPQHF. In DNA form, the CDR3 reads TGTGCCAGTACCCGACAGGGGAATCAGCCCCAGCATTTT. Full variable domain (rest looked up from reference TRBV19 and TRBJ1-5): DGGITQSPKYLFRKEGQNVTLSCEQNLNHDAMYWYRQDPGQGLRLIYYSQIVNDFQKGDIAEGYSVSREKKESFPLTVTSAQKNPTAFYLCASTRQGNQPQHFGDGTRLSIL.

The table lists this clone with a count of one. The chain links TRBV9 to TRBJ1-6; D uncertain. Looked up from germline, CDR1 is SGDLS and CDR2 is YYNGEE. Trimming removed 0 bases from V and 8 bases from J, with 6 bases in between. The CDR3 length is 13 residues. Here the CDR3 reads CASSVVDDSPLHF. DNA for the CDR3: TGTGCCAGCAGCGTAGTCGACGATTCACCCCTCCACTTT.